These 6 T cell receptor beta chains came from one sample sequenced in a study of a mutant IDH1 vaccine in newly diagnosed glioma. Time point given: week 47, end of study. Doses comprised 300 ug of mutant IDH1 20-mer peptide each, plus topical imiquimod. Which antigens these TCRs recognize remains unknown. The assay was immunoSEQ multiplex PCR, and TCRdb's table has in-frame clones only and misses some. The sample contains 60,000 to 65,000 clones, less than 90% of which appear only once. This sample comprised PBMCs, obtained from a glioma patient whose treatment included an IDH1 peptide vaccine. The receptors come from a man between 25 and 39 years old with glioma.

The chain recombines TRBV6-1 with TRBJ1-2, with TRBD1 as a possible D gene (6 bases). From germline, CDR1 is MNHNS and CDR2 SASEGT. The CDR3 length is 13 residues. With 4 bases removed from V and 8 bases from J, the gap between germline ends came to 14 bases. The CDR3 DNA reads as TGTGCCAGCAGTGGGCAGGGGATATACGGCTACACCTTC. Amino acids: CASSGQGIYGYTF.

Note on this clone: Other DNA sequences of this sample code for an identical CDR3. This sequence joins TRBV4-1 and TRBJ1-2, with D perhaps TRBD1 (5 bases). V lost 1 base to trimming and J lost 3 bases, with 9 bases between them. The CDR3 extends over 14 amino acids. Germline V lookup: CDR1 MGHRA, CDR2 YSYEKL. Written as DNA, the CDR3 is TGCGCCAGCAGCCAAGTGAGGGGTGACTATGGCTACACCTTC. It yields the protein CASSQVRGDYGYTF.

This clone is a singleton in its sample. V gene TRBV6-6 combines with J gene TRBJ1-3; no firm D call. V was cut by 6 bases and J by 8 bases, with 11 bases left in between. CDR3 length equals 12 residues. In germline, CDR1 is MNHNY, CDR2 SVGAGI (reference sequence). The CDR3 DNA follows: TGTGCCAGCAGGGTCCCACAAGACACCATATATTTT. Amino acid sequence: CASRVPQDTIYF.

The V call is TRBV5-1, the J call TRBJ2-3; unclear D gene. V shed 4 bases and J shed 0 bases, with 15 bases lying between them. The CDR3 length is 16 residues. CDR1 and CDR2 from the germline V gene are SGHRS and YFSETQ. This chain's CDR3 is CASSLLDRSSTDTQYF. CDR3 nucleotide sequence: TGCGCCAGCAGCCTCCTAGACCGATCTAGCACAGATACGCAGTATTTT.

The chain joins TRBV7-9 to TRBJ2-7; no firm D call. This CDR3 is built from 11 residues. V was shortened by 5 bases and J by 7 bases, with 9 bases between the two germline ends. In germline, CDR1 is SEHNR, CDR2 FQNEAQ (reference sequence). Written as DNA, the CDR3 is TGTGCCAGCAGCCCCGGGTTTGAGCAGTACTTC. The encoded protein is CASSPGFEQYF. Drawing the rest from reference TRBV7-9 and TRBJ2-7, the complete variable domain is DTGVSQNPRHKITKRGQNVTFRCDPISEHNRLYWYRQTLGQGPEFLTYFQNEAQLEKSRLLSDRFSAERPKGSFSTLEIQRTEQGDSAMYLCASSPGFEQYFGPGTRLTVT.

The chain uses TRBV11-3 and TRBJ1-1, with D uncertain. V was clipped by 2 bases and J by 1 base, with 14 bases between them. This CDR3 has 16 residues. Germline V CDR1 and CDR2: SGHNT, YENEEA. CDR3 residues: CASSLRFEGRNTEAFF. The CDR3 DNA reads TGTGCCAGCAGCTTAAGGTTCGAGGGAAGGAACACTGAAGCTTTCTTT. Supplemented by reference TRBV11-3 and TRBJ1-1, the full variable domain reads EAGVVQSPRYKIIEKKQPVAFWCNPISGHNTLYWYLQNLGQGPELLIRYENEEAVDDSQLPKDRFSAERLKGVDSTLKIQPAELGDSAVYLCASSLRFEGRNTEAFFGQGTRLTVV.